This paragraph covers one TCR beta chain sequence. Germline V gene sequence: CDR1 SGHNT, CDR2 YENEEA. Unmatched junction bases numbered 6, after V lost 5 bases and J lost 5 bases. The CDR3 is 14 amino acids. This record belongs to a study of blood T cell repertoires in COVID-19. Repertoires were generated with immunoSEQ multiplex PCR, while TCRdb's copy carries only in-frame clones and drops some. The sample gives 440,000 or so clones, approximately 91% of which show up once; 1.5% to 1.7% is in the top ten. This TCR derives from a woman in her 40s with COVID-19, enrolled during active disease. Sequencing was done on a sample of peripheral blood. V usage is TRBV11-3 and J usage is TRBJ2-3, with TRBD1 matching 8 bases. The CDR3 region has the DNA TGTGCCAGCAGCCGAGCTACAGGGGGAGATACGCAGTATTTT. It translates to CASSRATGGDTQYF.